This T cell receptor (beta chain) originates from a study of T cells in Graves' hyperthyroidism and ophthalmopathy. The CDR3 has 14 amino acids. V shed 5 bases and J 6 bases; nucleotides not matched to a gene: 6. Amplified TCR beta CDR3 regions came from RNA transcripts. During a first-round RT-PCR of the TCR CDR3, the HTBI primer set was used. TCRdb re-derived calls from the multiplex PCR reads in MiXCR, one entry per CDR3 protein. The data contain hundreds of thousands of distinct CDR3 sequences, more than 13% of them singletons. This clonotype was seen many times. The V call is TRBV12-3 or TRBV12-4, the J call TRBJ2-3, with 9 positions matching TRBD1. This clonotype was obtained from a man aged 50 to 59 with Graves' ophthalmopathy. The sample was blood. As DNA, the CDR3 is TGTGCCAGCAGTGGGACAGGGAGGCGGGATACGCAGTATTTT. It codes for CASSGTGRRDTQYF.